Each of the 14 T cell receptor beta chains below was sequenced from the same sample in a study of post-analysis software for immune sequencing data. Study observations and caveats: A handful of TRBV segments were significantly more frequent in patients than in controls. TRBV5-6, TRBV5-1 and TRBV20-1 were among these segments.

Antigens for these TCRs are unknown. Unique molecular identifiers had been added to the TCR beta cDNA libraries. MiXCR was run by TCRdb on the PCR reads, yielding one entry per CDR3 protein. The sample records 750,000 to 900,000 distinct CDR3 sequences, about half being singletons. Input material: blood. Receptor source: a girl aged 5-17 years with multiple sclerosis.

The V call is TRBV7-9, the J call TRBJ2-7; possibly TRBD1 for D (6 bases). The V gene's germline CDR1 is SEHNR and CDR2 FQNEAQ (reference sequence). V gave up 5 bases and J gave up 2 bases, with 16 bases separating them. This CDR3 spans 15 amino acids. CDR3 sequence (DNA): TGTGCCAGCAGCCCCCCGACAGGAGGACCCTACGAGCAGTACTTC. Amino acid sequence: CASSPPTGGPYEQYF.

The CDR3 nucleotides read TGTGCCAGCAGTTTAGGGACAGGGGCCAATGAGCAGTTCTTC. It codes for CASSLGTGANEQFF. The J gene is TRBJ2-1, the V gene TRBV12-3 or TRBV12-4; 9 positions match TRBD1. Losses at the gene ends were 1 base for V and 6 bases for J; bases not matched to a gene: 1. CDR3 length equals 14 residues.

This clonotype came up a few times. The CDR3 DNA reads TGTGCCAGCAGCTTAGGTTTTAGCGGATTCACAGATACGCAGTATTTT. It specifies CASSLGFSGFTDTQYF. This chain joins TRBV11-2 and TRBJ2-3; tentatively, D is TRBD2 (6 bases). CDR3 length: 16 amino acids. Trimming left V 1 base short and J 2 bases short, with 13 bases between. Germline CDR1 SGHAT, CDR2 FQNNGV.

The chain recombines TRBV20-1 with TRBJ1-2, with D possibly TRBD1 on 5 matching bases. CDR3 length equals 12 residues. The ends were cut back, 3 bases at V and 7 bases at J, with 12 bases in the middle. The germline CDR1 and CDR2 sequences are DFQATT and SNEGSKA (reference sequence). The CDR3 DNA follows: TGCAGTGCTAGTCAGGCGGGGGTTGGCTACACCTTC. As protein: CSASQAGVGYTF.

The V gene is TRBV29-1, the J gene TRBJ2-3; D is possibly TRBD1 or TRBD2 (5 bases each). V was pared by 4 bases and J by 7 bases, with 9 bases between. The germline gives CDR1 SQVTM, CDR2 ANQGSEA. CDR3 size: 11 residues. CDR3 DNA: TGCAGCGTTGCGGGGCGCTATACGCAGTATTTT. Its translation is CSVAGRYTQYF.

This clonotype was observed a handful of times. The CDR3 here is CASSAYQRTRVYNEQFF. CDR3 DNA sequence: TGTGCCAGCAGCGCTTACCAGCGGACCCGCGTCTACAATGAGCAGTTCTTC. The rearrangement joins TRBV9 to TRBJ2-1; possible D gene TRBD2, 5 bases. This CDR3 is 17 amino acids long. Germline CDR1 and CDR2: SGDLS and YYNGEE. V gave up 3 bases and J gave up 3 bases, with 19 bases separating them. The whole variable domain, filled in from reference TRBV9 and TRBJ2-1, reads DSGVTQTPKHLITATGQRVTLRCSPRSGDLSVYWYQQSLDQGLQFLIQYYNGEERAKGNILERFSAQQFPDLHSELNLSSLELGDSALYFCASSAYQRTRVYNEQFFGPGTRLTVL.

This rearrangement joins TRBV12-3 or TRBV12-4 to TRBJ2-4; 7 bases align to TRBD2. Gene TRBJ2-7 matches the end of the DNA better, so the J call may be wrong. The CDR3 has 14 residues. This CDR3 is CASSFGTTIYEQYF. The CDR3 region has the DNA TGTGCCAGCAGTTTTGGGACTACCATCTACGAGCAGTACTTC.

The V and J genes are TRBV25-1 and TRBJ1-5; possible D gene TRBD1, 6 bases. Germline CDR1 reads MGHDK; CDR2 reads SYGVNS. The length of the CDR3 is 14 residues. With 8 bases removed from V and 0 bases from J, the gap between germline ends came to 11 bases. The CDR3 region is CASSDSYSNQPQHF. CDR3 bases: TGTGCCAGCTCGGACAGTTATAGCAATCAGCCCCAGCATTTT.

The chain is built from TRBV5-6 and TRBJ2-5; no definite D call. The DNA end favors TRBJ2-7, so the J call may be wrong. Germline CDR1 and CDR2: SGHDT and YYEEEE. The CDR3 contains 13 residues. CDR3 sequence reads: CASSSYSAYEQYF. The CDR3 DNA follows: TGTGCCAGCAGCTCCTACTCAGCCTACGAGCAGTACTTC.

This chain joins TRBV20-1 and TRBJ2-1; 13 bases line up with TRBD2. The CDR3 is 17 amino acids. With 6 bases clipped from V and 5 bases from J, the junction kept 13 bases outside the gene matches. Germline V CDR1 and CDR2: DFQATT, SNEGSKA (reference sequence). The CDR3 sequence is CSAETSGRPPVDNEQFF. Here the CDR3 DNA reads TGCAGTGCCGAGACTAGCGGGAGGCCCCCGGTAGACAATGAGCAGTTCTTC.

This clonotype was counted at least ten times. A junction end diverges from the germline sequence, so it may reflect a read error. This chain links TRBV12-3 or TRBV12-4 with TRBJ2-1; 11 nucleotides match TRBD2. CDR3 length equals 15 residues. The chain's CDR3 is CASSLGTSGYNEQFF. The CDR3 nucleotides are TGTGCCAGCAGCTTAGGGACTAGCGGTTACAATGAGCAGTTCTTC.

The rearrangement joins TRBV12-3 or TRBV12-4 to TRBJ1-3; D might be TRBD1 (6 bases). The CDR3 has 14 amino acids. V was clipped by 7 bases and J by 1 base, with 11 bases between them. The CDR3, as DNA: TGTGCCAGCACCTCCAGGGGTTCTGGAAACACCATATATTTT. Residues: CASTSRGSGNTIYF.

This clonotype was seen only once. The CDR3 coding sequence is TGCAGCGTTGCCAGGGGGGCCTATGGCTACACCTTC. This encodes CSVARGAYGYTF. The gene calls are TRBV29-1 and TRBJ1-2; the match to TRBD1 covers 7 bases. CDR1 and CDR2 (germline): SQVTM, ANQGSEA. The CDR3 spans 12 residues. The ends lost 4 bases at V and 4 bases at J; junction bases unmatched: 3.

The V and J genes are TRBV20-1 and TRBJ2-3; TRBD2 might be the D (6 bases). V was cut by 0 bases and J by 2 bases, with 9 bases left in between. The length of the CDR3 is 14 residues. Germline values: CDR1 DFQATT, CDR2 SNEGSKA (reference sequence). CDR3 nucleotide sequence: TGCAGTGCTAGAGATCAGCGGGCCACAGATACGCAGTATTTT. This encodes CSARDQRATDTQYF.